The 27 T cell receptor beta chains below come from one sample, sequenced in a study of blood T cell repertoires in COVID-19 (TCRdb year 2020). Libraries came from the immunoSEQ multiplex PCR assay. Entries here come from immuneACCESS through TCRdb and include only in-frame sequences with V and J called. Some clones fail to appear in such tables; in the studies checked, an unresolved V gene covers under half of the shortfall, and the cause of the remainder is unknown. The sample yields about 140,000 clones; 70% to 90% were counted once. Around 3.7% of the sample is held by the ten biggest clonotypes. Sample: PBMCs or T cells enriched from blood (not recorded which). The receptors were sampled from a woman between 45 and 60 years old with acute COVID-19.

This sequence joins TRBV13 and TRBJ2-5; weak D call: TRBD1 (6 bases). CDR1 is PRHDT and CDR2 is FYEKMQ in the germline V gene (reference sequence). This CDR3 contains 13 residues. The V gene lost 3 bases and the J gene lost 5 bases, with 10 bases spanning the gap. CDR3 in DNA: TGTGCCAGCAGCTTGGGGGCGTTGGAGACCCAGTACTTC. This translates into CASSLGALETQYF.

The chain is built from TRBV7-8 and TRBJ1-1; 8 bases line up with TRBD1. V shed 0 bases and J 4 bases; nucleotides not matched to a gene: 4. CDR1 and CDR2 (germline): SGHVS, FQNEAQ. The CDR3 length is 15 residues. The CDR3 sequence is CASSLADRASTEAFF. CDR3 sequence (DNA): TGTGCCAGCAGCTTAGCGGACAGGGCAAGCACTGAAGCTTTCTTT.

The rearrangement joins TRBV27 to TRBJ2-7, with D possibly TRBD1 on 5 matching bases. V gave up 5 bases and J gave up 2 bases, with 13 bases separating them. Germline loops: CDR1 MNHEY, CDR2 SMNVEV (reference sequence). The length of the CDR3 is 14 residues. This CDR3 reads CASSTLLGAYEQYF. The DNA of the CDR3 is TGTGCCAGCAGTACCTTATTAGGGGCCTACGAGCAGTACTTC.

In DNA form, the CDR3 reads TGTGCCAGCAGGTCACAGGGGAGAGGGGAGACCCAGTACTTC. As protein: CASRSQGRGETQYF. The chain employs TRBV2 and TRBJ2-5; TRBD1 aligns across 7 bases. CDR1 is SNHLY, CDR2 FYNNEI, per germline. V shed 6 bases, J shed 5 bases, and the junction held 9 bases outside the gene matches. CDR3 length equals 14 residues.

CDR3 sequence (DNA): TGTGCCAGCAGCCCAATGAAAGAAATAGCAGAGACCCAGTACTTC. Its protein product is CASSPMKEIAETQYF. V usage is TRBV7-9 and J usage is TRBJ2-5; D is unclear. This CDR3 comprises 15 residues. The germline gives CDR1 SEHNR, CDR2 FQNEAQ (reference sequence). Trimming removed 5 bases at V and 4 bases at J, with 17 bases between.

The DNA for the CDR3 is TGTGCCAGCAGTATTAACCCCGGGACAGAAGAGACCCAGTACTTC. This sequence encodes CASSINPGTEETQYF. The genes are TRBV6-5 and TRBJ2-5, with 7 positions matching TRBD1. Germline-derived CDR1 and CDR2 are MNHEY and SVGAGI. With V trimmed by 5 bases and J by 3 bases, 9 bases remained unmatched. CDR3 length: 15 amino acids.

The sample holds a few counts of this clone. V gene TRBV19 combines with J gene TRBJ2-1, with 10 positions matching TRBD2. The CDR3 runs to 14 residues. Germline CDR1 LNHDA, CDR2 SQIVND (reference sequence). Trimming took 9 bases from V and 5 from J; bases not matched to a gene: 7. CDR3 residues: CASQGLAANNEQFF. As DNA, the CDR3 is TGTGCCAGCCAAGGACTAGCGGCTAACAATGAGCAGTTCTTC.

The chain has TRBV7-5 and TRBJ2-3; TRBD1 is the table's D call and was not checked against the DNA. TRBV7-5 is a pseudogene locus. The CDR3 has 17 amino acids. The CDR3 DNA is TGTGTCAGAAGCTCCACCCGGGGACACCCTAGCACAGATACGCAGTATTTT. This codes for CVRSSTRGHPSTDTQYF.

The chain combines TRBV6-5 with TRBJ2-2; D is possibly TRBD2 (5 bases). The germline gives CDR1 MNHEY, CDR2 SVGAGI. V lost 0 bases, J lost 6 bases, and 11 bases lay in between. The CDR3 sequence is 15 residues long. CDR3 region: CASSYSPGSSGELFF. CDR3 nucleotides: TGTGCCAGCAGTTACTCGCCGGGGTCATCCGGGGAGCTGTTTTTT.

The chain uses TRBV28 and TRBJ2-1; no clear D gene. Germline CDR1 and CDR2: MDHEN and SYDVKM. Deletions cut 7 bases from V and 0 bases from J, with 7 bases between. The CDR3 is 13 residues long. CDR3 residues: CASTPTSYNEQFF. CDR3 DNA sequence: TGTGCCAGCACTCCTACCTCCTACAATGAGCAGTTCTTC.

The chain couples TRBV29-1 to TRBJ2-7, with 14 bases matching TRBD2. Germline V CDR1 and CDR2: SQVTM, ANQGSEA. This CDR3 is 14 amino acids long. Germline trimming cut 4 bases from V and 2 bases from J; bases unmatched to any gene: 1. The CDR3 DNA reads as TGCAGCGTTGTGGGACTAGCGGGAGCCTACGAGCAGTACTTC. Translated, it gives CSVVGLAGAYEQYF.

J is TRBJ1-3 and V is TRBV30; D is uncertain. The CDR3 loop spans 15 amino acids. From germline, CDR1 is GTSNPN and CDR2 SVGIG (reference sequence). V was shortened by 2 bases and J by 0 bases, with 11 bases between the two germline ends. CDR3 amino acids: CAWSQSLNSGNTIYF. The CDR3 coding sequence is TGTGCCTGGAGTCAAAGCCTTAACTCTGGAAACACCATATATTTT.

V is TRBV6-1 and J is TRBJ2-7; tentatively, D is TRBD2 (6 bases). This CDR3 is 18 amino acids long. Per the germline V gene, CDR1 is MNHNS and CDR2 is SASEGT. V was cut by 0 bases and J by 2 bases, with 20 bases left in between. CDR3 protein: CASSEARPRTGDTYEQYF. The CDR3 DNA reads TGTGCCAGCAGTGAAGCCCGACCCCGGACGGGAGACACCTACGAGCAGTACTTC.

The chain joins TRBV3-1 (or the pseudogene TRBV3-2) to TRBJ1-2; D unresolved. V lost 5 bases and J 6 bases, leaving 16 bases between the germline ends. The CDR3 is 14 residues long. Germline V lookup: CDR1 LGHDT, CDR2 YNNKEL (reference sequence). CDR3 sequence: CASSSLGEGNGYTF. The CDR3 DNA follows: TGTGCCAGCAGCTCCCTTGGGGAGGGCAATGGCTACACCTTC.

This chain connects TRBV9 to TRBJ2-5; perhaps TRBD2 as D (5 bases). The V end was cut by 1 base, the J end by 3 bases, with 13 bases between. The CDR3 sequence is 15 residues long. Germline CDR1 SGDLS, CDR2 YYNGEE. CDR3 protein: CASSVSITREETQYF. The CDR3 region has the DNA TGTGCCAGCAGCGTATCAATTACTAGGGAAGAGACCCAGTACTTC.

The rearrangement links TRBV7-8 to TRBJ2-1; the match to TRBD2 covers 13 bases. The CDR3 runs to 17 residues. Germline CDR1 SGHVS, CDR2 FQNEAQ. Trimming at V came to 5 bases and at J to 8 bases, leaving 12 bases not matched to a gene. The CDR3 region has the DNA TGTGCCAGCAGCCCGGGAGCTACTAGCGGGAGGGTCGATGAGCAGTTCTTC. It translates to CASSPGATSGRVDEQFF.

The chain couples TRBV9 to TRBJ1-6; no definite D call. CDR1 and CDR2 (germline): SGDLS, YYNGEE. V was clipped by 0 bases and J by 7 bases, with 5 bases between them. The CDR3 totals 13 residues. The CDR3 is CASSVEQNSPLHF. CDR3 nucleotides: TGTGCCAGCAGCGTAGAACAGAATTCACCCCTCCACTTT.

The V and J genes are TRBV6-1 and TRBJ2-1; 11 bases fit TRBD2. The germline gives CDR1 MNHNS, CDR2 SASEGT. This CDR3 region has 17 residues. After removal of 2 bases from V and 5 bases from J, the junction contained 8 bases not matched to a gene. For the CDR3, the DNA is TGTGCCAGCAGTGAAAATCCCGGACTAGCGGGCAACAATGAGCAGTTCTTC. This gives the protein CASSENPGLAGNNEQFF.

The J gene is TRBJ2-1, the V gene TRBV5-1; 10 nucleotides line up with TRBD2. Germline V gives CDR1 SGHRS, CDR2 YFSETQ. J lost 5 bases, V lost 4 bases, and 3 bases had no gene match. The CDR3 runs 14 residues. The CDR3 loop reads CASSRGLADNEQFF. The DNA for the CDR3 is TGCGCCAGCAGCCGCGGACTAGCGGACAATGAGCAGTTCTTC.

CDR3 in amino acids: CASSLGGGFEQFF. In nucleotides, the CDR3 is TGTGCCAGCAGCTTAGGCGGGGGATTTGAGCAGTTCTTC. This chain links TRBV13 with TRBJ2-1; tentatively, D is TRBD2 (6 bases). This CDR3 contains 13 residues. Germline V lookup: CDR1 PRHDT, CDR2 FYEKMQ (reference sequence). Deletions cut 0 bases from V and 9 bases from J, with 9 bases between.

This chain links TRBV27 with TRBJ2-1, with TRBD2 matching 9 bases. The germline V gene encodes CDR1 MNHEY and CDR2 SMNVEV (reference sequence). The CDR3 is 22 residues long. The J segment lost 1 base and the V segment lost 5 bases, leaving 24 bases of the junction unmatched. The CDR3 nucleotides read TGTGCCAGCAGTATGACTAGCGGCCACTTCGGGGACGGGGGAATGTCCTACAATGAGCAGTTCTTC. It specifies CASSMTSGHFGDGGMSYNEQFF.

The J gene is TRBJ1-2, the V gene TRBV7-9; 8 bases line up with TRBD1. Germline V CDR1 and CDR2: SEHNR, FQNEAQ (reference sequence). This CDR3 comprises 13 residues. The J segment lost 6 bases and the V segment lost 5 bases, leaving 5 bases of the junction unmatched. CDR3 sequence: CASSTMTGDGYTF. DNA for the CDR3: TGTGCCAGCAGCACAATGACAGGGGATGGCTACACCTTC.

The chain is built from TRBV7-9 and TRBJ2-1; 8 nucleotides line up with TRBD2. V shed 1 base and J 5 bases; nucleotides not matched to a gene: 4. CDR1 and CDR2 (germline): SEHNR, FQNEAQ (reference sequence). This CDR3 spans 15 amino acids. The CDR3 nucleotides are TGTGCCAGCAGCTTAGAGACTAGCGCTAACAATGAGCAGTTCTTC. Its protein product is CASSLETSANNEQFF. The whole variable domain, remainder taken from reference TRBV7-9 and TRBJ2-1, is DTGVSQNPRHKITKRGQNVTFRCDPISEHNRLYWYRQTLGQGPEFLTYFQNEAQLEKSRLLSDRFSAERPKGSFSTLEIQRTEQGDSAMYLCASSLETSANNEQFFGPGTRLTVL.

This CDR3 reads CASSLTQVNTEAFF. The CDR3 coding sequence is TGTGCCAGCAGCTTGACACAGGTGAACACTGAAGCTTTCTTT. The V gene is TRBV28, the J gene TRBJ1-1; D may be TRBD1 (5 bases). Germline loops: CDR1 MDHEN, CDR2 SYDVKM. This CDR3 is built from 14 residues. V lost 6 bases and J lost 0, with 11 bases in between.

CDR3 sequence reads: CASSVSGLKSEQYF. Written as DNA, the CDR3 is TGTGCCAGCAGCGTATCGGGACTGAAGTCCGAGCAGTACTTC. The chain is built from TRBV9 and TRBJ2-7; perhaps TRBD2 as D (6 bases). Trimming shortened V by 1 base and J by 6 bases, and 14 bases separated the two germline ends. In germline, CDR1 is SGDLS, CDR2 YYNGEE. CDR3 length: 14 residues. The full variable domain, in which reference TRBV9 and TRBJ2-7 provide the parts outside the CDR3, is DSGVTQTPKHLITATGQRVTLRCSPRSGDLSVYWYQQSLDQGLQFLIQYYNGEERAKGNILERFSAQQFPDLHSELNLSSLELGDSALYFCASSVSGLKSEQYFGPGTRLTVT.

V gene TRBV2 combines with J gene TRBJ1-4; D is unclear. Trimming took off 1 base at V and 1 base at J, with 7 bases between the two ends. The CDR3 sequence is 15 residues long. CDR1 is SNHLY, CDR2 FYNNEI, per germline. DNA of the CDR3: TGTGCCAGCAGTGAAGAGGAGGTAACTAATGAAAAACTGTTTTTT. Translating gives CASSEEEVTNEKLFF.

The gene calls are TRBV30 and TRBJ2-7, with D unresolved. Trimming removed 2 bases at V and 5 bases at J, with 10 bases between. The germline V gene has CDR1 GTSNPN and CDR2 SVGIG (reference sequence). CDR3 length: 12 amino acids. CDR3 protein: CAWSLSGHEQYF. The CDR3 nucleotides read TGTGCCTGGAGTCTTTCAGGTCACGAGCAGTACTTC. Full variable domain (missing parts from reference TRBV30 and TRBJ2-7): SQTIHQWPATLVQPVGSPLSLECTVEGTSNPNLYWYRQAAGRGLQLLFYSVGIGQISSEVPQNLSASRPQDRQFILSSKKLLLSDSGFYLCAWSLSGHEQYFGPGTRLTVT.